The 13 T cell receptor beta chains listed next were all sequenced from one sample in a study of blood T cell repertoires in COVID-19. Here immunoSEQ multiplex PCR was the method, and the copy in TCRdb shows in-frame clones only, minus some. The data contain a few hundred thousand clones, around nine tenths of them singletons. The sequencing sample was made of peripheral blood. Receptors originate from a man between 60 and 75 years old with acute or convalescent COVID-19.

The CDR3 spells CASSPSTGIYSPLHF. CDR3 DNA: TGTGCCAGCAGTCCATCGACAGGGATTTATTCACCCCTCCACTTT. J is TRBJ1-6 and V is TRBV6-5, with 7 bases aligning to TRBD1. The CDR3 runs 15 residues. V trimming: 5 bases; J trimming: 8 bases; junction bases outside the gene matches: 9. The germline V gene has CDR1 MNHEY and CDR2 SVGAGI.

The V call is TRBV7-2, the J call TRBJ2-7, with D unclear. V gave up 2 bases and J gave up 2 bases, with 7 bases separating them. CDR3 length equals 13 residues. The germline V gene has CDR1 SGHTA and CDR2 FQGNSA. The CDR3 coding sequence is TGTGCCAGCAGCTTACAGGATACCTACGAGCAGTACTTC. Its translation: CASSLQDTYEQYF.

V usage is TRBV6-5 and J usage is TRBJ1-1; D is unclear. The CDR3 runs 14 residues. V was clipped by 6 bases and J by 5 bases, with 16 bases between them. CDR1 and CDR2 from the germline V gene are MNHEY and SVGAGI. For the CDR3, the DNA is TGTGCCAGCAGAGTTTCTGACGGAGGAACTGAAGCTTTCTTT. This translates into CASRVSDGGTEAFF.

The genes are TRBV5-8 and TRBJ2-2, with TRBD1 matching 7 bases. From germline, CDR1 is SGHTS and CDR2 YDEGEE. J gave up 5 bases and V 0 bases, and 7 bases lay outside the gene matches. The CDR3 loop spans 16 amino acids. The CDR3 spells CASSLAQGVQTGELFF. CDR3 nucleotides: TGTGCCAGCAGCTTGGCGCAGGGGGTCCAAACCGGGGAGCTGTTTTTT. The full variable domain, with the rest looked up from reference TRBV5-8 and TRBJ2-2, is EAGVTQSPTHLIKTRGQQATLRCSPISGHTSVYWYQQALGLGLQFLLWYDEGEERNRGNFPPRFSGRQFPNYSSELNVNALELEDSALYLCASSLAQGVQTGELFFGEGSRLTVL.

This clone was seen more than once but under ten times. The chain recombines TRBV11-2 with TRBJ1-2; D possibly corresponds to TRBD1 (5 bases). Germline-derived CDR1 and CDR2 are SGHAT and FQNNGV. The length of the CDR3 is 14 residues. The ends were cut back, 5 bases at V and 0 bases at J, with 10 bases in the middle. The CDR3 region is CASSLDSSNYGYTF. The CDR3 nucleotides read TGTGCCAGCAGCCTCGACAGTTCTAACTATGGCTACACCTTC.

The chain has TRBV14 and TRBJ1-5; TRBD1 aligns across 7 bases. Germline trimming cut 3 bases from V and 3 bases from J; bases unmatched to any gene: 17. From germline, CDR1 is SGHDN and CDR2 FVKESK. This CDR3 contains 19 residues. CDR3 loop: CASSHPQLGRGSVNQPQHF. For the CDR3, the DNA is TGTGCCAGCAGCCACCCCCAGTTGGGCAGGGGGAGCGTCAATCAGCCCCAGCATTTT.

The chain is built from TRBV19 and TRBJ1-1; D not resolved. There are 14 residues in the CDR3. Germline V CDR1 and CDR2: LNHDA, SQIVND (reference sequence). V gave up 3 bases and J gave up 4 bases, with 12 bases separating them. The CDR3 loop reads CASSIPLSGTEAFF. In nucleotides, the CDR3 is TGTGCCAGTAGTATCCCCTTGTCGGGCACTGAAGCTTTCTTT.

This clone came up many times. The genes are TRBV19 and TRBJ1-2, with 10 nucleotides matching TRBD1. The CDR3 has 17 residues. Trimming at V came to 1 base and at J to 0 bases, leaving 5 bases not matched to a gene. Germline V gene sequence: CDR1 LNHDA, CDR2 SQIVND (reference sequence). CDR3 protein: CASSIGRDRGTNYGYTF. The CDR3 DNA reads TGTGCCAGTAGTATAGGTCGGGACAGGGGAACTAACTATGGCTACACCTTC.

V is TRBV24-1 and J is TRBJ1-2; 8 nucleotides agree with TRBD1. The ends lost 4 bases at V and 0 bases at J; junction bases unmatched: 3. The CDR3 length is 15 residues. Germline V gene sequence: CDR1 KGHDR, CDR2 SFDVKD. The CDR3 nucleotides are TGTGCCACCAGTGAGGGACAGGAACCTAACTATGGCTACACCTTC. Translated: CATSEGQEPNYGYTF.

V usage is TRBV28 and J usage is TRBJ1-4; 11 bases map to TRBD1. The CDR3 contains 14 residues. Per germline, CDR1 MDHEN and CDR2 SYDVKM. Trimming removed 6 bases from V and 8 bases from J; junction bases left unmatched: 5. The CDR3 loop is CASSPGQGGEKLFF. The CDR3 DNA is TGTGCCAGCAGCCCGGGACAGGGGGGAGAAAAACTGTTTTTT.

The chain couples TRBV27 to TRBJ1-5; 9 nucleotides align to TRBD1. Germline assignment: CDR1 MNHEY and CDR2 SMNVEV (reference sequence). V lost 5 bases to trimming and J lost 6 bases; unmatched junction nucleotides: 8. This CDR3 spans 15 amino acids. This chain's CDR3 is CASSAWDRDGQPQHF. CDR3 sequence (DNA): TGTGCCAGCAGTGCATGGGACAGGGACGGTCAGCCCCAGCATTTT.

The chain carries TRBV19 and TRBJ2-7, with TRBD1 as a possible D gene (5 bases). The CDR3 spans 16 residues. Trimming removed 1 base at V and 2 bases at J, with 15 bases between. Germline V CDR1 and CDR2: LNHDA, SQIVND (reference sequence). CDR3 in amino acids: CASSIGERGRTYEQYF. For the CDR3, the DNA is TGTGCCAGTAGTATAGGAGAAAGGGGTAGAACCTACGAGCAGTACTTC.

CDR3 sequence: CASSEALWAPRGAFF. For the CDR3, the DNA is TGTGCCAGCAGTGAAGCGCTTTGGGCCCCCAGGGGAGCTTTCTTT. The chain has TRBV2 and TRBJ1-1; D is possibly TRBD1 (6 bases). The CDR3 extends over 15 amino acids. Germline V CDR1 and CDR2: SNHLY, FYNNEI. Trimming pared 0 bases from V and 10 bases from J, leaving 18 bases between.